This TCR beta chain was sequenced in a study of T cell responses to AZD1222 COVID-19 vaccine. Study findings and constraints: Only 5 or 6 people who got AZD1222 tested seropositive at baseline. Mostly white British, mostly female donors; authors suggested clonal diversity may be underestimated. Repertoires were collected only later (after the peak T cell response had occurred).

Clones were sequenced by immunoSEQ multiplex PCR, and TCRdb holds only the in-frame ones, with some missing. This repertoire shows 130,000 or so clones, nearly 95% found once; its top ten account for 4.5% to 6%. The CDR3 length is 13 residues. Germline V CDR1 and CDR2: MNHEY, SVGAGI. The V end was cut by 2 bases, the J end by 13 bases, with 12 bases between. A note on this clone: The antigen is undetermined.

The chain joins TRBV6-5 to TRBJ1-6; D uncertain. This TCR was sampled from an adult in good health. The sequenced sample was peripheral blood, obtained on day 0 of AZD1222 vaccination. CDR3 DNA sequence: TGTGCCAGCAGTTACACCATGGTTGGGCCCCTCCACTTT. Translated: CASSYTMVGPLHF.